Listed here are 21 T cell receptor beta chains from one sample, sequenced in a study of T cell responses to AZD1222 COVID-19 vaccine. Libraries were prepared by immunoSEQ multiplex PCR; TCRdb keeps only in-frame clonotypes and omits some of them. The sample lists approximately 93,000 clones, roughly 89% seen once, with approximately 5.3% in the top ten. Material: peripheral blood, obtained 28 days after the second AZD1222 dose. The receptors originated from an adult who received the AZD1222 COVID-19 vaccine.

This rearrangement joins TRBV7-9 to TRBJ2-3; no clear D. V was shortened by 10 bases and J by 1 base, with 15 bases between the two germline ends. Germline V gives CDR1 SEHNR, CDR2 FQNEAQ (reference sequence). The CDR3 length is 14 residues. The CDR3 loop is CATEMAGGTDTQYF. CDR3 DNA: TGTGCCACCGAAATGGCTGGCGGCACAGATACGCAGTATTTT.

The V call is TRBV25-1, the J call TRBJ2-5, with D tentatively TRBD1 (7 bases). CDR1 MGHDK and CDR2 SYGVNS come from the germline V gene. Trimming took off 7 bases at V and 1 base at J, with 13 bases between the two ends. The CDR3 runs 14 residues. The DNA of the CDR3 is TGTGCCAGCACCCCAGGGGGGACCCAAGAGACCCAGTACTTC. It yields the protein CASTPGGTQETQYF.

This clone was counted a few times. J is TRBJ1-6 and V is TRBV28; D not certain. Trimming removed 6 bases at V and 8 bases at J, with 8 bases between. The germline V gene has CDR1 MDHEN and CDR2 SYDVKM. The CDR3 spans 12 residues. The CDR3 DNA follows: TGTGCCAGCAGCTCCGACGATTCACCCCTCCACTTT. It encodes CASSSDDSPLHF.

This rearrangement joins TRBV6-5 to TRBJ1-4, with D tentatively TRBD1 (5 bases). Germline-derived CDR1 and CDR2 are MNHEY and SVGAGI. The germline V and J ends were trimmed by 6 bases and 8 bases, with 13 bases remaining between them. The CDR3 runs 13 residues. CDR3 loop: CASSPDWGEKLFF. CDR3 nucleotides: TGTGCCAGCAGCCCCGATTGGGGCGAAAAACTGTTTTTT.

The chain uses TRBV27 and TRBJ2-7; 8 nucleotides line up with TRBD2. CDR3 length: 15 amino acids. Germline CDR1 MNHEY, CDR2 SMNVEV (reference sequence). The V and J ends lost 5 bases and 4 bases, in that order; junction bases with no gene match: 10. The DNA for the CDR3 is TGTGCCAGCAGTCCCAGACTAGCGCTACCATACGAGCAGTACTTC. This gives the protein CASSPRLALPYEQYF.

The DNA for the CDR3 is TGTGCCAGCAGCTTGGTTGTAGGGCACACCGGGGAGCTGTTTTTT. Protein product: CASSLVVGHTGELFF. V is TRBV5-4 and J is TRBJ2-2; D remains unclear. CDR1 is SGHNT, CDR2 YYREEE, per germline (reference sequence). Deletions cut 0 bases from V and 3 bases from J, with 9 bases between. CDR3 length equals 15 residues.

V gene TRBV7-2 combines with J gene TRBJ1-6; D is undetermined. V lost 0 bases, J lost 9 bases, and 15 bases lay in between. Germline V lookup: CDR1 SGHTA, CDR2 FQGNSA. The CDR3 extends over 16 amino acids. The CDR3 nucleotides read TGTGCCAGCAGCTTAGCATCCCCCCAAGTTGCTTCACCCCTCCACTTT. This gives the protein CASSLASPQVASPLHF.

The chain recombines TRBV6-5 with TRBJ2-1; maybe TRBD1 (6 bases). V dropped 2 bases and J dropped 5 bases, with 13 bases sitting between them. The CDR3 runs 15 residues. From germline, CDR1 is MNHEY and CDR2 SVGAGI. In DNA form, the CDR3 reads TGTGCCAGCAGTTACGTCTCCGCAGGGGACAATGAGCAGTTCTTC. It encodes CASSYVSAGDNEQFF.

This chain joins TRBV11-2 and TRBJ1-3, with D possibly being TRBD1 (6 bases). The germline CDR1 and CDR2 sequences are SGHAT and FQNNGV. The CDR3 is made up of 15 amino acids. Trimming took 5 bases from V and 1 from J, leaving 12 bases between them. The CDR3 protein is CASSGQRGSGNTIYF. CDR3 nucleotides: TGTGCCAGCAGCGGACAGAGGGGTTCTGGAAACACCATATATTTT.

The chain carries TRBV9 and TRBJ2-7; 9 bases map to TRBD1. The V gene's germline CDR1 is SGDLS and CDR2 YYNGEE. The CDR3 runs 15 residues. Unmatched junction bases numbered 11, after V lost 3 bases and J lost 7 bases. The CDR3 nucleotides read TGTGCCAGCAGCGAACGGGGGACAGGGCAGGGGGAGCAGTACTTC. Protein sequence: CASSERGTGQGEQYF.

This clone was seen only once. V usage is TRBV5-4 and J usage is TRBJ1-4; D gene ambiguous. The germline V gene has CDR1 SGHNT and CDR2 YYREEE (reference sequence). The CDR3 sequence is 14 residues long. The germline V and J ends were trimmed by 1 base and 12 bases, with 16 bases remaining between them. For the CDR3, the DNA is TGTGCCAGCAGCTTGTGGGGTAGTGGTGAGGAACTGTTTTTT. Its translation: CASSLWGSGEELFF.

V is TRBV19 and J is TRBJ1-2; the match to TRBD1 covers 10 bases. CDR3 size: 15 residues. J lost 2 bases, V lost 7 bases, and 7 bases had no gene match. Germline V CDR1 and CDR2: LNHDA, SQIVND (reference sequence). Here the CDR3 reads CASTADRGRNYGYTF. CDR3 sequence (DNA): TGTGCCAGTACTGCCGACAGGGGGCGAAACTATGGCTACACCTTC. Variable domain in full (rest from reference TRBV19 and TRBJ1-2): DGGITQSPKYLFRKEGQNVTLSCEQNLNHDAMYWYRQDPGQGLRLIYYSQIVNDFQKGDIAEGYSVSREKKESFPLTVTSAQKNPTAFYLCASTADRGRNYGYTFGSGTRLTVV.

The V gene is TRBV5-5, the J gene TRBJ1-5; D gene uncertain. Germline V gene sequence: CDR1 SGHKS, CDR2 YYEKEE (reference sequence). CDR3 length equals 12 residues. The ends were cut back, 0 bases at V and 5 bases at J, with 3 bases in the middle. The CDR3 DNA reads as TGTGCCAGCAGCTTGGGCGATCAGCCCCAGCATTTT. Translated, it gives CASSLGDQPQHF.

The genes are TRBV5-1 and TRBJ2-7; D not certain. This CDR3 is built from 14 residues. Germline CDR1 and CDR2: SGHRS and YFSETQ. The V and J ends lost 5 bases and 1 base respectively, with 13 bases between them. CDR3 residues: CASSLTAASYEQYV. The CDR3 DNA reads as TGCGCCAGCAGTCTAACTGCTGCTTCCTACGAGCAGTACGTC.

The rearrangement uses TRBV6-5 and TRBJ2-5, with TRBD2 identical over 12 bases. The CDR3 is 15 residues long. Germline CDR1 reads MNHEY; CDR2 reads SVGAGI. The trim removed 5 bases at V and 5 bases at J, leaving 6 bases unmatched. CDR3 DNA: TGTGCCAGCAGTCCCTCTAGCGGGGGGGCCGAGACCCAGTACTTC. Protein sequence: CASSPSSGGAETQYF.

The rearrangement uses TRBV27 and TRBJ2-2; 7 nucleotides line up with TRBD1. Trimming took 5 bases from V and 7 from J; bases not matched to a gene: 4. This CDR3 is 13 amino acids long. Looked up from germline, CDR1 is MNHEY and CDR2 is SMNVEV (reference sequence). CDR3 DNA sequence: TGTGCCAGCAGTATAGGGGGCCACGGGGAGCTGTTTTTT. It is translated as CASSIGGHGELFF.

CDR3 in amino acids: CASSEASPRDVVPYEQYV. The CDR3 nucleotides are TGTGCCAGCAGTGAAGCGTCCCCTCGGGACGTAGTGCCCTACGAGCAGTACGTC. The V call is TRBV2, the J call TRBJ2-7; either TRBD1 or TRBD2 may fit D (5 bases each). Between the trimmed V and J ends, which lost 0 bases and 2 bases, there was a span of 20 bases. Germline V lookup: CDR1 SNHLY, CDR2 FYNNEI. There are 18 residues in the CDR3.

The rearrangement uses TRBV6-2 or TRBV6-3 and TRBJ2-3, with TRBD2 identical over 12 bases. The CDR3 runs 17 residues. V lost 4 bases to trimming and J lost 0 bases; unmatched junction nucleotides: 5. CDR1 and CDR2 (germline): MNHEY, SVGEGT. The CDR3 DNA reads TGTGCCAGCAGTTGGCTAGCGGGGGGGCAAAGCACAGATACGCAGTATTTT. It specifies CASSWLAGGQSTDTQYF.

The rearrangement joins TRBV28 to TRBJ1-6; the D gene is possibly TRBD1 (5 bases). From germline, CDR1 is MDHEN and CDR2 SYDVKM. Trimming pared 5 bases from V and 9 bases from J, leaving 11 bases between. The CDR3 is 13 residues long. The DNA of the CDR3 is TGTGCCAGCAGTGGGACGGTCCCTTCACCCCTCCACTTT. Translation: CASSGTVPSPLHF.

The CDR3 DNA is TGTGCCAGCAGTGACAATCAGCCCCAGCATTTT. Translated: CASSDNQPQHF. The J gene is TRBJ1-5, the V gene TRBV6-1; D is uncertain. V was pared by 3 bases and J by 3 bases, with 0 bases between. Looked up from germline, CDR1 is MNHNS and CDR2 is SASEGT. CDR3 size: 11 residues.

The V and J genes are TRBV2 and TRBJ1-6; possibly TRBD1 for D (6 bases). The CDR3 spans 14 residues. V was clipped by 3 bases and J by 7 bases, with 10 bases between them. Germline V gene sequence: CDR1 SNHLY, CDR2 FYNNEI. The DNA of the CDR3 is TGTGCCAGCAGTGATGGGGGCGAAAATTCACCCCTCCACTTT. Encoded protein: CASSDGGENSPLHF.